This is a list of T cell receptor beta chains from one sample in a study of PD-L1 blockade in urothelial cancer. TCRdb keeps only in-frame clones here, not all; method: immunoSEQ multiplex PCR. In the table there are around 45,000 clones, roughly 85% of which are singletons. Here the sequenced sample was PBMCs, taken around atezolizumab (anti-PD-L1) treatment. The receptor source for this set is a man aged 60-69 years with urothelial cancer. Each CDR3 is given with its conserved first and last residue. A D gene is named only where the DNA matches it firmly. Clone size appears in some rows only: once, few, many, or a class for an expanded clone.

d_call j_call clone_size v_call cdr3_aa cdr3_nt
NA TRBJ2-4 NA TRBV6-5 CASSSGNIQYF TGTGCCAGCAGTTCAGGGAACATTCAGTACTTC
TRBD1 TRBJ1-5 NA TRBV28 CASSLFRTGGRQPQHF TGTGCCAGCAGTTTATTTAGGACAGGGGGCAGGCAGCCCCAGCATTTT
NA TRBJ2-7 few TRBV9 CASSVGGGPAPYEQYF TGTGCCAGCAGCGTAGGAGGCGGGCCGGCCCCCTACGAGCAGTACTTC
NA TRBJ1-2 few TRBV6-5 CASSYGGGYGYTF TGTGCCAGCAGTTACGGCGGCGGCTATGGCTACACCTTC
TRBD1 TRBJ1-2 medium-sized TRBV30 CAWSTGQGVYGYTF TGTGCCTGGAGCACGGGACAGGGGGTCTATGGCTACACCTTC
NA TRBJ2-2 NA TRBV11-1 CASRDSSTGELFF TGTGCCAGCCGGGACTCAAGCACCGGGGAGCTGTTTTTT
TRBD2 TRBJ2-5 once TRBV4-2 CASSHSLAEETQYF TGTGCCAGCAGCCACAGTCTAGCGGAAGAGACCCAGTACTTC
TRBD1 TRBJ2-5 NA TRBV7-7 CASSPRTGGAGETQYF TGTGCCAGCAGCCCGCGGACAGGGGGCGCGGGAGAGACCCAGTACTTC
TRBD1 TRBJ2-1 NA TRBV7-7 CASSPGQGQNEQFF TGTGCTAGCAGCCCTGGACAGGGCCAAAATGAGCAGTTCTTC
TRBD1 TRBJ1-4 NA TRBV28 CASSLGGTGASTNEKLFF TGTGCCAGCAGTTTAGGCGGGACAGGGGCTTCAACTAATGAAAAACTGTTTTTT
TRBD1 TRBJ1-4 NA TRBV2 CASSSDRGNEKLFF TGTGCCAGCAGCTCCGACAGGGGGAATGAAAAACTGTTTTTT
NA TRBJ1-1 NA TRBV5-4 CASSLFQMNTEAFF TGTGCCAGCAGCTTGTTTCAGATGAACACTGAAGCTTTCTTT
NA TRBJ2-7 NA TRBV19 CASSTSGVSYEQYF TGTGCCAGTAGTACCTCGGGAGTTTCCTACGAGCAGTACTTC
NA TRBJ1-4 NA TRBV2 CASREVGEKLFF TGTGCCAGCAGGGAGGTCGGGGAAAAACTGTTTTTT
NA TRBJ1-1 few TRBV29-1 CSVARGVDTEAFF TGCAGCGTTGCGCGCGGGGTTGACACTGAAGCTTTCTTT
TRBD1 TRBJ2-4 NA TRBV4-1 CASRNRGDIQYF TGCGCCAGCAGAAACAGGGGAGACATTCAGTACTTC
NA TRBJ1-1 few TRBV4-2 CASSQDWYRGWIDTEAFF TGTGCCAGCAGCCAAGATTGGTACCGGGGGTGGATTGACACTGAAGCTTTCTTT
NA TRBJ1-6 NA TRBV6-5 CASRIGDSPLHF TGTGCCAGCAGGATCGGGGATTCACCCCTCCACTTT
NA TRBJ2-1 NA TRBV27 CASRPPAAGQYNEQFF TGTGCCAGCAGACCCCCGGCGGCGGGACAGTACAATGAGCAGTTCTTC
NA TRBJ1-1 NA TRBV19 CASSIRDTEAFF TGTGCCAGTAGTATTCGAGACACTGAAGCTTTCTTT
NA TRBJ1-6 NA TRBV19 CASSIEYRVSGSPLHF TGTGCCAGTAGTATAGAGTACAGGGTCAGCGGTTCACCCCTCCACTTT
TRBD2 TRBJ2-5 once TRBV7-9 CASSLGTSGGPETQYF TGTGCCAGCAGCTTAGGGACTAGCGGGGGGCCCGAGACCCAGTACTTC
NA TRBJ2-3 NA TRBV7-2 CASSLSSSKGLDTQYF TGTGCCAGCAGCTTATCTAGCTCCAAAGGCCTAGATACGCAGTATTTT
NA TRBJ1-5 NA TRBV21-1 CASSNLFRGNSNQPQHF TGTGCCAGCAGCAATTTGTTCAGGGGGAACAGCAATCAGCCCCAGCATTTT
NA TRBJ1-2 NA TRBV11-2 CASSSQAGGYGYTF TGTGCCAGCAGCTCTCAGGCGGGCGGATATGGCTACACCTTC
NA TRBJ2-7 NA TRBV30 CAWTGTYEQYF TGTGCCTGGACAGGGACCTACGAGCAGTACTTC
NA TRBJ1-2 NA TRBV7-2 CASTSTGRRNYGYTF TGTGCCAGCACTTCGACCGGACGGAGGAACTATGGCTACACCTTC
NA TRBJ1-3 NA TRBV10-3 CAISESDRSGNTIYF TGTGCCATCAGTGAGTCAGACAGATCTGGAAACACCATATATTTT
TRBD1 TRBJ1-2 few TRBV7-9 CASRQGPYGYTF TGTGCCAGTAGACAGGGCCCCTATGGCTACACCTTC
NA TRBJ2-1 NA TRBV27 CASSLDQGRSYNEQFF TGTGCCAGCAGTTTAGATCAGGGTCGGTCCTACAATGAGCAGTTCTTC